This T cell receptor beta chain was sequenced in a study of patients and donors after allogeneic stem cell transplantation. TCRdb recomputed calls from the RT-PCR reads with MiXCR, one row per CDR3 protein. Among about 960,000 distinct CDR3 sequences listed, about 20% were seen once. The CDR3 is made up of 14 amino acids. V was shortened by 3 bases and J by 10 bases, with 13 bases between the two germline ends. This clonotype was recorded at least ten times. The sequenced sample was blood, either unsorted or a sorted T cell fraction (not recorded which). The source is a human donor who was either an allogeneic HSCT recipient or a stem cell or donor lymphocyte infusion donor (not recorded which). It is not recorded whose cells these are; they may come from a transplant donor. The gene calls are TRBV12-3 or TRBV12-4 and TRBJ1-6; D uncertain. In DNA, the CDR3 is TGTGCCAGCAGTTTGAGGCGAGTGGGGTCACCCCTCCACTTT. Its protein product is CASSLRRVGSPLHF.